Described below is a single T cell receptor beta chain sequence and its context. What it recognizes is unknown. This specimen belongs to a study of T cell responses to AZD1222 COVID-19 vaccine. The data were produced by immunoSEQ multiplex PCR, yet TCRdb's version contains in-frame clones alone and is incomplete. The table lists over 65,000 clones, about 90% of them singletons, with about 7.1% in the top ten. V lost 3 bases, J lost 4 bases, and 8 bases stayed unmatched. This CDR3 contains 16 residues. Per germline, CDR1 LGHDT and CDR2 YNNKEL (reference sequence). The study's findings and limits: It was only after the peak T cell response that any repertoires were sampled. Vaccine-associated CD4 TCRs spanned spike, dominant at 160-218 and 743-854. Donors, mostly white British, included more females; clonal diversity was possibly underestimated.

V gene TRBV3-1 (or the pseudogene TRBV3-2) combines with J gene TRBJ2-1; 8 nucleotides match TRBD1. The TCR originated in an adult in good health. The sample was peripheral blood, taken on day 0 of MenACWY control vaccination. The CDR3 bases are TGTGCCAGCAGCCATCTCGGGACAGGACCATACAATGAGCAGTTCTTC. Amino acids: CASSHLGTGPYNEQFF.